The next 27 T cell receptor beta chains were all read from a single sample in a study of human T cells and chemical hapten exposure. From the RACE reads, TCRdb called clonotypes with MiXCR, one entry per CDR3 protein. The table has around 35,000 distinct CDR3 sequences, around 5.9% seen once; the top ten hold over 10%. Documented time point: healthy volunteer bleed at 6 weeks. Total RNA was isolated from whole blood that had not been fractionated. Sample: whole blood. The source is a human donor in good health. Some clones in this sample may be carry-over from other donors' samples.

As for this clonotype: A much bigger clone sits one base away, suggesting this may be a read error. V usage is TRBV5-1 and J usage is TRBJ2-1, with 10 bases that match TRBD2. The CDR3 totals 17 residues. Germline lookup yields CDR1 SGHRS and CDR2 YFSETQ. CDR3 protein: CASSLGLAGASYNGQFF. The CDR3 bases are TGCGCCAGCAGCTTGGGTCTAGCGGGGGCTTCCTACAATGGGCAGTTCTTC.

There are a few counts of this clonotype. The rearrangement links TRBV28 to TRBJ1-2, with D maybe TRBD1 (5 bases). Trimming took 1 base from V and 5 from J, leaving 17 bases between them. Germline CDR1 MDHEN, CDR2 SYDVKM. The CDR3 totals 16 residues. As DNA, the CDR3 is TGTGCCAGCAGTTTATTAGCCCCGACAGAAGGGTATGGCTACACCTTC. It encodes CASSLLAPTEGYGYTF.

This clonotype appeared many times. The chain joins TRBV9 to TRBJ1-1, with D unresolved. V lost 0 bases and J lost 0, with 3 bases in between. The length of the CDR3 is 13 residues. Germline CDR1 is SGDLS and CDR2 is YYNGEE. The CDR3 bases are TGTGCCAGCAGCGTAGAAATGAACACTGAAGCTTTCTTT. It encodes CASSVEMNTEAFF.

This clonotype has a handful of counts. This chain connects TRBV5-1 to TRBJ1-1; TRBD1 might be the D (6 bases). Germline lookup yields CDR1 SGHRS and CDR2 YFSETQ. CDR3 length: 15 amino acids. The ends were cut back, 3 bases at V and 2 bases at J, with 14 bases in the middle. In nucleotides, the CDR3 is TGCGCCAGCAGCTCCGATGGACAGCCTAACACTGAAGCTTTCTTT. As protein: CASSSDGQPNTEAFF.

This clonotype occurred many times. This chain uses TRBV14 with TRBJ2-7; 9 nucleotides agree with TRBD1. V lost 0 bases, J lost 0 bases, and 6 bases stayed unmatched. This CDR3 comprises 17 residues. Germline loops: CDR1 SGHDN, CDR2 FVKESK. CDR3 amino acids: CASSQDSKTGGSYEQYF. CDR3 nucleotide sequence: TGTGCCAGCAGCCAAGACTCGAAGACAGGGGGCTCCTACGAGCAGTACTTC.

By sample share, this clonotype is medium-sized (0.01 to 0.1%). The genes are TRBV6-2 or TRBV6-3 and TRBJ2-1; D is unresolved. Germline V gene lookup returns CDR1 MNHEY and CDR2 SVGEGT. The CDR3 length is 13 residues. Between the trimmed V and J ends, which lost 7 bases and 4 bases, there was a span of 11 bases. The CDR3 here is CASTLNLYNEQFF. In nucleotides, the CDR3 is TGTGCCAGCACCCTAAACCTGTACAATGAGCAGTTCTTC.

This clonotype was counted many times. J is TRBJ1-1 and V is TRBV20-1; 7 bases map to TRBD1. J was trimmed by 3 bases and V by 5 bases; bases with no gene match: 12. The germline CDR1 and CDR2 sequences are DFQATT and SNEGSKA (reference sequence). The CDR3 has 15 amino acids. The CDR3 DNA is TGCAGTGCTCGAGGGACAGCCGGCGGGGACACTGAAGCTTTCTTT. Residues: CSARGTAGGDTEAFF.

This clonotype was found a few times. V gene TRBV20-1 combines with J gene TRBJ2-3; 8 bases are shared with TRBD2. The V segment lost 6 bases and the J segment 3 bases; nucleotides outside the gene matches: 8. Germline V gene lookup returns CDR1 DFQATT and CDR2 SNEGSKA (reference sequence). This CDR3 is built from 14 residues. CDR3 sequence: CSALAGRGTDTQYF. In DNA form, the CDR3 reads TGCAGTGCATTAGCGGGAAGGGGTACAGATACGCAGTATTTT.

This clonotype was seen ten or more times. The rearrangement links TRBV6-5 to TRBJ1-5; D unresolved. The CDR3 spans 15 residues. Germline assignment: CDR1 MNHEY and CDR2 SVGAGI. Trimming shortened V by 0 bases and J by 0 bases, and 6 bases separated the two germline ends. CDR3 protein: CASSYSTSSNQPQHF. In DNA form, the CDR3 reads TGTGCCAGCAGTTACTCGACCAGTAGCAATCAGCCCCAGCATTTT.

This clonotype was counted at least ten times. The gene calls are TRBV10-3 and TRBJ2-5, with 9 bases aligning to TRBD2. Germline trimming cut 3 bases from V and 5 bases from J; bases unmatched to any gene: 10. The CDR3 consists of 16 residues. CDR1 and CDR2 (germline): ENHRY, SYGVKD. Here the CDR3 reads CAISDWASGKWETQYF. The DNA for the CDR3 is TGTGCCATCAGTGACTGGGCTAGCGGGAAGTGGGAGACCCAGTACTTC.

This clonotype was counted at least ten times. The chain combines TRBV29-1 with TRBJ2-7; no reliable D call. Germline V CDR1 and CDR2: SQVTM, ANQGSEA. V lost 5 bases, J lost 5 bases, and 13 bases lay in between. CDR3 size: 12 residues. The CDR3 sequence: CSVRPRLDEQYF. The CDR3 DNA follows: TGCAGCGTTCGCCCCAGGTTGGACGAGCAGTACTTC.

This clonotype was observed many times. As DNA, the CDR3 is TGTGCCAGCAGTGAACAGGGGGATAGCAATCAGCCCCAGCATTTT. Amino acid sequence: CASSEQGDSNQPQHF. The chain is built from TRBV2 and TRBJ1-5; TRBD1 agrees at 7 bases. Germline CDR1 and CDR2: SNHLY and FYNNEI. J gave up 0 bases and V 2 bases, and 1 base lay outside the gene matches. This CDR3 comprises 15 residues.

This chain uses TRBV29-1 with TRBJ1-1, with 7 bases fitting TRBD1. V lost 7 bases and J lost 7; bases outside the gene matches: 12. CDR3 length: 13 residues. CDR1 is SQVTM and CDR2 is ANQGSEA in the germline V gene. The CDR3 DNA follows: TGCAGCGCGCTACGGGACAGTACAAATGAAGCTTTCTTT. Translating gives CSALRDSTNEAFF. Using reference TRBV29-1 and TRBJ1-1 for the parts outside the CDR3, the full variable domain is SAVISQKPSRDICQRGTSLTIQCQVDSQVTMMFWYRQQPGQSLTLIATANQGSEATYESGFVIDKFPISRPNLTFSTLTVSNMSPEDSSIYLCSALRDSTNEAFFGQGTRLTVV.

The CDR3 region has the DNA TGTGCCACCTCCCCGACAGGGGGTCATTCACCCCTCCACTTT. Translating gives CATSPTGGHSPLHF. J is TRBJ1-6 and V is TRBV6-2 or TRBV6-3, with 9 nucleotides matching TRBD1. With V trimmed by 10 bases and J by 8 bases, 9 bases remained unmatched. This CDR3 is 14 amino acids long. Germline V gives CDR1 MNHEY, CDR2 SVGEGT.

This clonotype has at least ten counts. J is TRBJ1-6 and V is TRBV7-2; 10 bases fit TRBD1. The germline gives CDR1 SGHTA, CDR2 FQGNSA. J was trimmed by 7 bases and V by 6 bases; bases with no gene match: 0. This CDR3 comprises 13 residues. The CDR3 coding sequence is TGTGCCAGCAGGACAGGGGGCAATTCACCCCTCCACTTT. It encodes CASRTGGNSPLHF.

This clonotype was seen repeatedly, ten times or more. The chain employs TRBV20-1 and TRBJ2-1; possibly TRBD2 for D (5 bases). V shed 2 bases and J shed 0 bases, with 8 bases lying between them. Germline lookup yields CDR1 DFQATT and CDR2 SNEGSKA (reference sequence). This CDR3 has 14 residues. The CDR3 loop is CSARITSSYNEQFF. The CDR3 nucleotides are TGCAGTGCTAGAATAACTAGCTCCTACAATGAGCAGTTCTTC.

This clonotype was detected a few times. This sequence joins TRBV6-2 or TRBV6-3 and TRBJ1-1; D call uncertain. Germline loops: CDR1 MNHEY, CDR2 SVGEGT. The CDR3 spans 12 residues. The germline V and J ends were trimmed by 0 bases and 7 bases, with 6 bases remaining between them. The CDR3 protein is CASSYSIVEAFF. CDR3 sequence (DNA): TGTGCCAGCAGTTACTCGATCGTTGAAGCTTTCTTT.

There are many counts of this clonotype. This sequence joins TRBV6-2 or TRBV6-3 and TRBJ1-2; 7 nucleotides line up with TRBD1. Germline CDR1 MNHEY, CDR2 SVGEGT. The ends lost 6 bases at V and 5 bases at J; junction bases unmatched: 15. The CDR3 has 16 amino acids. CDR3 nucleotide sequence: TGTGCCAGCAGACGCTCCGGGACAGAGACTGTATATGGCTACACCTTC. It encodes CASRRSGTETVYGYTF.

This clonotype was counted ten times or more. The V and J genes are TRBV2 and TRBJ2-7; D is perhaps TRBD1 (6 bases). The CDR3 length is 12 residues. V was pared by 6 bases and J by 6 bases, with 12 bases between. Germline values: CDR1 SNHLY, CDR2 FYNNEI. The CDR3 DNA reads TGTGCCAGCAGGATACAGGGAAGCGAGCAGTACTTC. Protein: CASRIQGSEQYF.

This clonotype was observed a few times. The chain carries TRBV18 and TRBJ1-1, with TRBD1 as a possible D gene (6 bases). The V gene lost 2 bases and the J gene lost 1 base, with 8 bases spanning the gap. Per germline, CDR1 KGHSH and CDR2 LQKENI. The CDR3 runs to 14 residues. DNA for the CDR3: TGTGCCAGCTCACCAGTCAGGGGGAACACTGAAGCTTTCTTT. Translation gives CASSPVRGNTEAFF.

CDR3: CSARKTGMLEKLFF. CDR3 bases: TGCAGTGCTAGAAAGACAGGGATGCTGGAAAAACTGTTTTTT. The rearrangement joins TRBV20-1 to TRBJ1-4; 7 bases are a match to TRBD1. J was trimmed by 8 bases and V by 2 bases; bases with no gene match: 8. CDR1 DFQATT and CDR2 SNEGSKA come from the germline V gene (reference sequence). The CDR3 extends over 14 amino acids.

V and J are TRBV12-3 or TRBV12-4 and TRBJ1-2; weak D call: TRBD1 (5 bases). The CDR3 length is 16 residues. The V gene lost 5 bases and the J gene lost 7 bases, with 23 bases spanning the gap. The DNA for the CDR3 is TGTGCCAGCAGTCTTACCCTGGCTAGGGGTAGGCGTGGCTACACCTTC. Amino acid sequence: CASSLTLARGRRGYTF.

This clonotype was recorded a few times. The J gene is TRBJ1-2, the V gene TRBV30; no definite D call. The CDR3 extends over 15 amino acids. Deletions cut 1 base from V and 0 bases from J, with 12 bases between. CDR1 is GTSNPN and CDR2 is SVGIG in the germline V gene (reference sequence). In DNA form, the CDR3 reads TGTGCCTGGAGTGGTGTTCTGGACTCTAACTATGGCTACACCTTC. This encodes CAWSGVLDSNYGYTF.

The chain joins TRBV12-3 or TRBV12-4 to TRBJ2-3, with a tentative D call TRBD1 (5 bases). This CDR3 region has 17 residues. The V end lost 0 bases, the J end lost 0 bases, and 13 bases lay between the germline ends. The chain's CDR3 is CASSLAGATFSTDTQYF. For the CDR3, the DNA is TGTGCCAGCAGTTTAGCAGGGGCCACCTTTAGCACAGATACGCAGTATTTT.

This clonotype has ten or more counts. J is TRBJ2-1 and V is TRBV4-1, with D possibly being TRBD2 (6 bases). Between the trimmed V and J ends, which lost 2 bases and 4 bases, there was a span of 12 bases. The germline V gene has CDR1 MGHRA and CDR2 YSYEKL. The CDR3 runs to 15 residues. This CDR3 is CASSQTGTRYNEQFF. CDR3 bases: TGCGCCAGCAGCCAAACCGGGACTCGGTACAATGAGCAGTTCTTC.

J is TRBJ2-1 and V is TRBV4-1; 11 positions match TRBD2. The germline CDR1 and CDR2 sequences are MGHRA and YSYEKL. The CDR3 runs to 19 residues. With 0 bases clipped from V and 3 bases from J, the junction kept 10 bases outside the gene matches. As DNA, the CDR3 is TGCGCCAGCAGCCAAGAAGGGTCACGTCTAGCGGGAGGCTACAATGAGCAGTTCTTC. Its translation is CASSQEGSRLAGGYNEQFF.

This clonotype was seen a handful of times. The CDR3 spells CASSPFEGRTEAFF. CDR3 nucleotides: TGCGCCAGCAGCCCGTTTGAGGGCCGCACTGAAGCTTTCTTT. The chain uses TRBV5-1 and TRBJ1-1, with D hard to call. The CDR3 sequence is 14 residues long. Per the germline V gene, CDR1 is SGHRS and CDR2 is YFSETQ. V was pared by 4 bases and J by 4 bases, with 14 bases between.